This entry lists 20 T cell receptor beta chains sequenced from one sample in a study of blood T cells in healthy people across ages. Sample-barcoded 5' priming and a J-beta primer mix drove a second PCR of roughly 6 to 12 cycles. TCRdb used MiXCR to reprocess the 5' RACE reads, holding one entry per CDR3 protein. The data show 550,000 to 650,000 distinct CDR3 sequences, with roughly a quarter seen just once and approximately 3.5% held by the top ten. The same data also contributed to another study, on T cells of mothers and their children.

Sequencing was done on a sample of blood. The source is a boy aged 2-9 years in good health.

This clonotype was detected only once. The V and J genes are TRBV7-9 and TRBJ2-4; TRBD2 matches at 9 bases. J gave up 0 bases and V 1 base, and 4 bases lay outside the gene matches. Per germline, CDR1 SEHNR and CDR2 FQNEAQ (reference sequence). CDR3 length equals 17 residues. The CDR3 DNA reads TGTGCCAGCAGCTTAGTTACTAGCGGGCTAGCCAAAAACATTCAGTACTTC. Amino acid sequence: CASSLVTSGLAKNIQYF.

This clonotype has a single count. This sequence joins TRBV19 and TRBJ1-4; 11 positions agree with TRBD1. CDR1 is LNHDA and CDR2 is SQIVND in the germline V gene (reference sequence). Losses at the gene ends were 6 bases for V and 8 bases for J; bases not matched to a gene: 2. CDR3 length: 13 residues. The CDR3 nucleotides read TGTGCCAGTAGGGACAGGGGGCGAGAAAAACTGTTTTTT. Translated: CASRDRGREKLFF. Variable domain in full (rest from reference TRBV19 and TRBJ1-4): DGGITQSPKYLFRKEGQNVTLSCEQNLNHDAMYWYRQDPGQGLRLIYYSQIVNDFQKGDIAEGYSVSREKKESFPLTVTSAQKNPTAFYLCASRDRGREKLFFGSGTQLSVL.

The rearrangement uses TRBV24-1 and TRBJ2-3; D is ambiguous. V was clipped by 2 bases and J by 0 bases, with 8 bases between them. The CDR3 length is 15 residues. Per germline, CDR1 KGHDR and CDR2 SFDVKD. The CDR3 region is CATSDSTTSTDTQYF. The CDR3 region has the DNA TGTGCCACCAGTGATTCGACAACTAGCACAGATACGCAGTATTTT.

The rearrangement uses TRBV24-1 and TRBJ2-3, with a weak D call TRBD2 (5 bases). The germline gives CDR1 KGHDR, CDR2 SFDVKD. Trimming removed 4 bases from V and 2 bases from J, with 12 bases in between. CDR3 size: 15 residues. CDR3 sequence reads: CATSDPADPTDTQYF. The DNA for the CDR3 is TGTGCCACCAGTGACCCAGCGGATCCCACAGATACGCAGTATTTT.

The genes are TRBV3-1 and TRBJ2-4; TRBD2 aligns across 9 bases. The CDR3 has 19 residues. CDR1 LGHDT and CDR2 YNNKEL come from the germline V gene (reference sequence). V shed 0 bases and J 3 bases; nucleotides not matched to a gene: 12. The CDR3 DNA follows: TGTGCCAGCAGCCAAGATCCGGCTAGCGGGGACGGAGACAAAAACATTCAGTACTTC. The encoded protein is CASSQDPASGDGDKNIQYF.

V is TRBV4-1 and J is TRBJ2-5; the D gene is possibly TRBD1 (5 bases). The assigned J gene may be wrong: the sequence end matches TRBJ2-7 better. The germline gives CDR1 MGHRA, CDR2 YSYEKL. CDR3 length: 17 amino acids. The CDR3 loop reads CASSQGMVGQGLYEQYF. The CDR3 DNA sequence: TGCGCCAGCAGCCAAGGGATGGTGGGGCAGGGCCTCTACGAGCAGTACTTC.

This clonotype has only a few counts. The chain is built from TRBV2 and TRBJ2-4; 12 bases are a match to TRBD1. The CDR3 is 19 residues long. V was clipped by 1 base and J by 4 bases; unmatched bases: 11. Germline lookup yields CDR1 SNHLY and CDR2 FYNNEI. This CDR3 is CASSEVRRGQGAMKNIQYF. In DNA form, the CDR3 reads TGTGCCAGCAGTGAAGTCCGTCGGGGACAGGGGGCTATGAAAAACATTCAGTACTTC.

This clonotype was seen just once. This chain uses TRBV20-1 with TRBJ2-3; TRBD2 matches 12 bases. Trimming removed 6 bases from V and 10 bases from J; junction bases left unmatched: 14. The CDR3 is 15 amino acids. The germline V gene has CDR1 DFQATT and CDR2 SNEGSKA (reference sequence). The CDR3 DNA reads as TGCAGTGCCCCTCAGACTAGCGGGGGTTCTTCGGCGCAGTATTTT. It specifies CSAPQTSGGSSAQYF.

This clonotype was seen a handful of times. The chain links TRBV7-9 to TRBJ2-7, with D possibly being TRBD1 or TRBD2 (5 bases each). This CDR3 comprises 15 residues. Between the trimmed V and J ends, which lost 5 bases and 2 bases, there was a span of 16 bases. The germline CDR1 and CDR2 sequences are SEHNR and FQNEAQ (reference sequence). This chain's CDR3 is CASSPGTAVTYEQYF. In DNA, the CDR3 is TGTGCCAGCAGCCCGGGGACGGCTGTCACCTACGAGCAGTACTTC.

J is TRBJ2-5 and V is TRBV27; 9 bases fit TRBD1. Matching the DNA end better, TRBJ2-1 makes the J call doubtful. The CDR3 extends over 15 amino acids. Germline-derived CDR1 and CDR2 are MNHEY and SMNVEV (reference sequence). CDR3 coding DNA: TGTGCCAGCAGTTTATGGTCGGGACAGGGCAATGAGCAGTTCTTC. Its translation: CASSLWSGQGNEQFF.

This clonotype showed up just a few times. The rearrangement links TRBV19 to TRBJ2-2; 14 nucleotides match TRBD2. In germline, CDR1 is LNHDA, CDR2 SQIVND (reference sequence). The CDR3 loop spans 19 amino acids. V was clipped by 2 bases and J by 4 bases; unmatched bases: 9. The CDR3 protein is CASSIRGLAGVSSTGELFF. CDR3 DNA sequence: TGTGCCAGTAGTATAAGGGGACTAGCGGGAGTTTCGTCCACCGGGGAGCTGTTTTTT. Looking up the rest from reference TRBV19 and TRBJ2-2 gives the full variable domain: DGGITQSPKYLFRKEGQNVTLSCEQNLNHDAMYWYRQDPGQGLRLIYYSQIVNDFQKGDIAEGYSVSREKKESFPLTVTSAQKNPTAFYLCASSIRGLAGVSSTGELFFGEGSRLTVL.

The rearrangement joins TRBV7-3 to TRBJ2-1; 7 positions agree with TRBD2. Germline lookup yields CDR1 SGHTA and CDR2 FQGTGA. This CDR3 is 16 amino acids long. V was clipped by 2 bases and J by 3 bases; unmatched bases: 7. This CDR3 reads CASSLLGGGYYNEQFF. The CDR3 DNA sequence: TGTGCCAGCAGCTTATTGGGCGGGGGATACTACAATGAGCAGTTCTTC. The full variable domain, its missing parts supplied by reference TRBV7-3 and TRBJ2-1, is GAGVSQTPSNKVTEKGKYVELRCDPISGHTALYWYRQSLGQGPEFLIYFQGTGAADDSGLPNDRFFAVRPEGSVSTLKIQRTERGDSAVYLCASSLLGGGYYNEQFFGPGTRLTVL.

The chain recombines TRBV29-1 with TRBJ2-1, with 12 bases matching TRBD2. CDR1 SQVTM and CDR2 ANQGSEA come from the germline V gene. The CDR3 length is 16 residues. The junction had 8 bases not matched to a gene; V was cut back by 2 bases and J by 6 bases. The CDR3 reads CSVERSSGRAFNEQFF. The CDR3 DNA reads as TGCAGCGTTGAAAGGTCTAGCGGGAGGGCCTTCAATGAGCAGTTCTTC.

In its sample, this clonotype was seen a few times. This chain connects TRBV20-1 to TRBJ2-4; no clear D. This CDR3 is 15 amino acids long. Germline CDR1 DFQATT, CDR2 SNEGSKA (reference sequence). Trimming took off 3 bases at V and 2 bases at J, with 14 bases between the two ends. The CDR3 coding sequence is TGCAGTGCTAGGGTACTATGGGATACCAAAAACATTCAGTACTTC. Translation: CSARVLWDTKNIQYF.

J is TRBJ2-5 and V is TRBV7-9; D is unclear. V was clipped by 5 bases and J by 2 bases, with 9 bases between them. The CDR3 contains 13 residues. Germline V gives CDR1 SEHNR, CDR2 FQNEAQ (reference sequence). CDR3 sequence (DNA): TGTGCCAGCAGCGCTTACTCGCAAGAGACCCAGTACTTC. Translated, it gives CASSAYSQETQYF.

The chain employs TRBV5-1 and TRBJ2-3; possibly TRBD1 or TRBD2 for D (5 bases each). There are 14 residues in the CDR3. From germline, CDR1 is SGHRS and CDR2 YFSETQ. V was trimmed by 7 bases and J by 2 bases, leaving 14 bases between them. The CDR3 region has the DNA TGCGCCAGCGTACAGGACTCATCCACAGATACGCAGTATTTT. Protein product: CASVQDSSTDTQYF.

The chain joins TRBV20-1 to TRBJ2-7; D may be TRBD1 or TRBD2 (7 bases each). The CDR3 loop spans 14 amino acids. The germline V gene has CDR1 DFQATT and CDR2 SNEGSKA (reference sequence). Trimming took off 1 base at V and 1 base at J, with 11 bases between the two ends. CDR3 amino acids: CSARGEGASYEQYF. For the CDR3, the DNA is TGCAGTGCTAGAGGGGAGGGGGCGTCCTACGAGCAGTACTTC.

This chain uses TRBV7-2 with TRBJ2-5, with TRBD2 as a possible D gene (5 bases). Matching the DNA end better, TRBJ2-7 makes the J call doubtful. The CDR3 extends over 16 amino acids. Germline-derived CDR1 and CDR2 are SGHTA and FQGNSA. CDR3 sequence reads: CASSDTLARLTYEQYF. The CDR3 DNA reads as TGTGCCAGCAGCGACACCTTAGCGAGGTTAACCTACGAGCAGTACTTC.

The gene calls are TRBV20-1 and TRBJ1-4; unclear D gene. Germline V lookup: CDR1 DFQATT, CDR2 SNEGSKA (reference sequence). The V and J ends lost 6 bases and 0 bases respectively, with 11 bases between them. The length of the CDR3 is 14 residues. The CDR3 coding sequence is TGCAGTGCCAAAGACGGTGCAACTAATGAAAAACTGTTTTTT. Translated: CSAKDGATNEKLFF.

The rearrangement joins TRBV14 to TRBJ2-7; D is uncertain. The CDR3 has 17 amino acids. Germline-derived CDR1 and CDR2 are SGHDN and FVKESK. The V and J ends lost 1 base and 3 bases respectively, with 19 bases between them. The CDR3 DNA follows: TGTGCCAGCAGCCAAGGAAGTCTCAGGCGGCGCAACTACGAGCAGTACTTC. Protein sequence: CASSQGSLRRRNYEQYF.